This TCR beta chain came from a study of T cells after posttransplantation cyclophosphamide. This clone was recorded only once. This CDR3 contains 15 residues. Germline V gene sequence: CDR1 MNHNY, CDR2 SVGAGI (reference sequence). Trimming removed 0 bases at V and 0 bases at J, with 6 bases between. The table came from immunoSEQ multiplex PCR; TCRdb's copy has only in-frame clones and leaves some out. Among under 20,000 clones listed, over 65% were seen once. Sequences were obtained from memory CD4+ T cells sorted from blood. The clonotype originates from a man aged 25-40 years in good health and a related stem cell transplant donor. This chain uses TRBV6-6 with TRBJ1-5; D is perhaps TRBD1 (5 bases). The chain's CDR3 is CASSYSQASNQPQHF. The CDR3, as DNA: TGTGCCAGCAGTTACTCACAGGCTAGCAATCAGCCCCAGCATTTT.